Presented here are 21 T cell receptor beta chains from one specimen sequenced in a study of beta chain features in type 1 diabetes. These TCRs are of unknown antigen specificity. The authors reverse transcribed all of the isolated RNA, so sequencing captured expressed TCRB transcripts. Data came from immunoSEQ multiplex PCR; TCRdb stores just in-frame clones and leaves some out. The sample records 330,000 or so clones, roughly 12% being singletons. Study results and caveats: Moderately but significantly shorter TCRB CDR3s were found in Type 1 diabetes patients in all four CD4+ subsets.

The source material was naive CD4+ T cells from blood. All receptors come from a woman between 18 and 30 years old with type 1 diabetes.

This clone was counted only a few times. The chain has TRBV7-2 and TRBJ2-5, with a weak D call TRBD2 (5 bases). CDR3 length: 14 residues. Germline CDR1 is SGHTA and CDR2 is FQGNSA. V lost 5 bases and J 9 bases, leaving 19 bases between the germline ends. CDR3 region: CASSRTLGEEAQYF. CDR3 nucleotide sequence: TGTGCCAGCAGCCGAACTTTGGGCGAGGAGGCCCAGTACTTC.

The rearrangement links TRBV18 to TRBJ2-7, with D possibly being TRBD1 (5 bases). V was cut by 3 bases and J by 4 bases, with 16 bases left in between. CDR1 is KGHSH and CDR2 is LQKENI in the germline V gene. There are 15 residues in the CDR3. The CDR3 nucleotides read TGTGCCAGCTCACCTACCAGACAGATTCGATACGAGCAGTACTTC. This gives the protein CASSPTRQIRYEQYF.

CDR3 sequence: CSVEGGDRAGTYEQYF. Written as DNA, the CDR3 is TGCAGCGTTGAAGGGGGGGACAGGGCCGGGACCTACGAGCAGTACTTC. V and J are TRBV29-1 and TRBJ2-7, with 9 bases aligning to TRBD1. Germline trimming cut 1 base from V and 2 bases from J; bases unmatched to any gene: 9. The length of the CDR3 is 16 residues. The germline gives CDR1 SQVTM, CDR2 ANQGSEA.

This chain's CDR3 is CASSLLAGVGEQYF. CDR3 nucleotides: TGTGCCAGCAGTTTACTAGCGGGAGTCGGGGAGCAGTACTTC. The rearrangement joins TRBV28 to TRBJ2-7, with TRBD2 matching over 10 bases. Germline loops: CDR1 MDHEN, CDR2 SYDVKM. Trimming removed 2 bases from V and 7 bases from J; junction bases left unmatched: 5. The CDR3 has 14 amino acids.

This clone occurred a few times. This chain links TRBV4-1 with TRBJ1-2; 8 nucleotides align to TRBD1. The junction had 5 bases not matched to a gene; V was cut back by 0 bases and J by 5 bases. The CDR3 has 15 residues. Germline loops: CDR1 MGHRA, CDR2 YSYEKL. CDR3 coding DNA: TGCGCCAGCAGCCAAGATTGGGGACAGGCATATGGCTACACCTTC. Translated: CASSQDWGQAYGYTF.

The V call is TRBV5-6, the J call TRBJ2-1; tentative D call: TRBD1 (6 bases). V shed 1 base and J shed 9 bases, with 8 bases lying between them. The CDR3 is made up of 12 amino acids. Germline V gives CDR1 SGHDT, CDR2 YYEEEE. The CDR3 DNA reads as TGTGCCAGCAGCTTGCAGGGGCCTGAGCAGTTCTTC. Protein product: CASSLQGPEQFF.

In its sample, this clone was seen a few times. V usage is TRBV28 and J usage is TRBJ1-2; no firm D call. The CDR3 runs 11 residues. The V end lost 7 bases, the J end lost 5 bases, and 8 bases lay between the germline ends. Germline V gives CDR1 MDHEN, CDR2 SYDVKM. The CDR3 loop reads CASTAQYGYTF. As DNA, the CDR3 is TGTGCCAGCACCGCCCAGTATGGCTACACCTTC.

J is TRBJ1-1 and V is TRBV20-1; no firm D call. This CDR3 is built from 11 residues. Looked up from germline, CDR1 is DFQATT and CDR2 is SNEGSKA (reference sequence). V lost 6 bases, J lost 11 bases, and 16 bases lay in between. CDR3 sequence: CSATVRGQAFF. The CDR3 DNA is TGCAGTGCCACGGTTCGAGGCCAGGCTTTCTTT.

This chain connects TRBV4-1 to TRBJ2-1; 9 bases match TRBD2. Germline CDR1 and CDR2: MGHRA and YSYEKL. The V segment lost 3 bases and the J segment 4 bases; nucleotides outside the gene matches: 10. The CDR3 is made up of 17 amino acids. CDR3 sequence reads: CASSQYPSGKKYNEQFF. DNA of the CDR3: TGCGCCAGCAGCCAGTACCCTAGCGGGAAAAAGTACAATGAGCAGTTCTTC.

The J gene is TRBJ1-6, the V gene TRBV4-3, with 7 nucleotides matching TRBD1. The CDR3 spans 14 residues. V shed 3 bases, J shed 8 bases, and the junction held 4 bases outside the gene matches. CDR1 is LGHNA and CDR2 is YSLEER in the germline V gene. The CDR3: CASSQGQRYSPLHF. DNA for the CDR3: TGCGCCAGCAGCCAGGGACAGCGATATTCACCCCTCCACTTT.

The chain uses TRBV5-6 and TRBJ2-1; D may be TRBD2 (5 bases). This CDR3 spans 11 amino acids. Between the trimmed V and J ends, which lost 4 bases and 10 bases, there was a span of 9 bases. Per germline, CDR1 SGHDT and CDR2 YYEEEE. CDR3 amino acids: CASSRGGEQFF. CDR3 nucleotides: TGTGCCAGCAGCCGGGGTGGCGAGCAGTTCTTC.

This chain links TRBV25-1 with TRBJ1-4; TRBD1 agrees at 8 bases. This CDR3 is built from 13 residues. J lost 8 bases, V lost 6 bases, and 5 bases had no gene match. Per germline, CDR1 MGHDK and CDR2 SYGVNS. CDR3 sequence (DNA): TGTGCCAGCAGCACCCGGGACAGGGAAAAACTGTTTTTT. It yields the protein CASSTRDREKLFF.

This clone was detected only a few times. This chain links TRBV19 with TRBJ2-1, with TRBD2 matching over 7 bases. J gave up 6 bases and V 10 bases, and 6 bases lay outside the gene matches. The CDR3 is made up of 12 amino acids. Germline CDR1 LNHDA, CDR2 SQIVND (reference sequence). CDR3 protein: CAIRGVGNEQFF. For the CDR3, the DNA is TGTGCCATCCGGGGGGTGGGCAATGAGCAGTTCTTC. Filled out from reference TRBV19 and TRBJ2-1, the complete variable domain reads DGGITQSPKYLFRKEGQNVTLSCEQNLNHDAMYWYRQDPGQGLRLIYYSQIVNDFQKGDIAEGYSVSREKKESFPLTVTSAQKNPTAFYLCAIRGVGNEQFFGPGTRLTVL.

This sequence joins TRBV2 and TRBJ2-1; 9 positions agree with TRBD1. This CDR3 is 12 amino acids long. CDR1 is SNHLY and CDR2 is FYNNEI in the germline V gene. J was trimmed by 6 bases and V by 10 bases; bases with no gene match: 4. This chain's CDR3 is CATKGQGNEQFF. The CDR3 DNA follows: TGTGCCACCAAGGGACAGGGCAATGAGCAGTTCTTC.

This clone was found a few times. This chain joins TRBV29-1 and TRBJ2-5; D not certain. The CDR3 contains 13 residues. Germline CDR1 reads SQVTM; CDR2 reads ANQGSEA. Trimming took 5 bases from V and 0 from J, leaving 10 bases between them. In nucleotides, the CDR3 is TGCAGCGTTTTGTGGCTTTACCAAGAGACCCAGTACTTC. This encodes CSVLWLYQETQYF.

For the CDR3, the DNA is TGCGCCAGCAGCCGGGGAGGGGGGATTGAAGCTTTCTTT. It translates to CASSRGGGIEAFF. This sequence joins TRBV4-3 and TRBJ1-1; possibly TRBD1 for D (6 bases). Germline CDR1 is LGHNA and CDR2 is YSLEER. V lost 4 bases, J lost 7 bases, and 13 bases lay in between. CDR3 size: 13 residues.

This clone showed up just a few times. This rearrangement joins TRBV5-1 to TRBJ1-1; D is possibly TRBD1 (5 bases). This CDR3 has 13 amino acids. V lost 3 bases, J lost 0 bases, and 6 bases lay in between. Per the germline V gene, CDR1 is SGHRS and CDR2 is YFSETQ. CDR3 sequence reads: CASSSTVNTEAFF. The CDR3 DNA reads TGCGCCAGCAGCTCGACAGTGAACACTGAAGCTTTCTTT.

The rearrangement joins TRBV4-2 to TRBJ2-7; TRBD1 aligns across 10 bases. The germline V gene encodes CDR1 LGHNA and CDR2 YNFKEQ. The CDR3 contains 14 residues. The V gene end was trimmed by 4 bases and the J gene end by 1 base; junction bases not matched to a gene: 1. CDR3 DNA sequence: TGTGCCAGCAGCCCGGGACAGGGGTCCTACGAGCAGTACTTC. The encoded protein is CASSPGQGSYEQYF.

The chain carries TRBV5-1 and TRBJ2-4; D gene ambiguous. CDR1 is SGHRS and CDR2 is YFSETQ in the germline V gene. Trimming removed 3 bases at V and 0 bases at J, with 13 bases between. The CDR3 consists of 16 residues. In DNA, the CDR3 is TGCGCCAGCAGCTGGTCCCAAGACTTAGCCAAAAACATTCAGTACTTC. This sequence encodes CASSWSQDLAKNIQYF.

The gene calls are TRBV7-9 and TRBJ2-5, with 7 positions matching TRBD1. This CDR3 is 15 amino acids long. V lost 5 bases and J lost 4; bases outside the gene matches: 10. The germline CDR1 and CDR2 sequences are SEHNR and FQNEAQ (reference sequence). DNA of the CDR3: TGTGCCAGCAGCGTGGGAGAGGGGGCCCGAGAGACCCAGTACTTC. Its protein product is CASSVGEGARETQYF.

This sequence joins TRBV5-4 and TRBJ1-4; 9 bases are a match to TRBD1. From germline, CDR1 is SGHNT and CDR2 YYREEE (reference sequence). Germline trimming cut 4 bases from V and 5 bases from J; bases unmatched to any gene: 3. The CDR3 is 14 residues long. Here the CDR3 reads CASSGGQGNEKLFF. The DNA for the CDR3 is TGTGCCAGCAGCGGGGGACAGGGCAATGAAAAACTGTTTTTT.